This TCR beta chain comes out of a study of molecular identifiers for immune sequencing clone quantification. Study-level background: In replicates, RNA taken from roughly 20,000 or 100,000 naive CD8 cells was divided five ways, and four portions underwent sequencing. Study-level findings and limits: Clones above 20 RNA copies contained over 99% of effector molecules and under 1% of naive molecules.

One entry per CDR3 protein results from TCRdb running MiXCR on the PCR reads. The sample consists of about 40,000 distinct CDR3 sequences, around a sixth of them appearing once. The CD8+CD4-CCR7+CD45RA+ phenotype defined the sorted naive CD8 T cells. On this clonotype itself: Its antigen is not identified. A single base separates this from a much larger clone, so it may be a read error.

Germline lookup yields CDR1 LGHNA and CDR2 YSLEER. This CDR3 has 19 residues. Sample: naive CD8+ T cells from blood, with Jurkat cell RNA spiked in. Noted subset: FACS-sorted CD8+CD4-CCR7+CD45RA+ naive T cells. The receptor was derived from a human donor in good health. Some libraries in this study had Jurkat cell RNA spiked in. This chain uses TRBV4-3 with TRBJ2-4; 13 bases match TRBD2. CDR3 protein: CASSQDPGGLAGAKNMQYF. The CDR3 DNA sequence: TGCGCCAGCAGCCAAGATCCGGGAGGACTAGCGGGAGCCAAAAACATGCAGTACTTC.